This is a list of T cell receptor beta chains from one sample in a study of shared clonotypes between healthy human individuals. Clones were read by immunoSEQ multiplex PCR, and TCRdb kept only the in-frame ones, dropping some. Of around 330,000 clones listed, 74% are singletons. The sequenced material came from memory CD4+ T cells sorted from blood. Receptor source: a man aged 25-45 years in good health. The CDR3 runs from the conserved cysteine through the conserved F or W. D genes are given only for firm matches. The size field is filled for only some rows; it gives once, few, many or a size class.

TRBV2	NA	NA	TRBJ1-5	CASRRGPNQPQHF	TGTGCCAGCAGAAGGGGCCCCAATCAGCCCCAGCATTTT
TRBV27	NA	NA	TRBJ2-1	CASSSPLGRGNYNEQFF	TGTGCCAGCAGTTCCCCCTTGGGGCGGGGAAATTACAATGAGCAGTTCTTC
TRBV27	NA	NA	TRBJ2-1	CASSLFQGNNEQFF	TGTGCCAGCAGTTTATTTCAAGGGAACAATGAGCAGTTCTTC
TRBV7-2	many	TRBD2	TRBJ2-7	CASSLSGSLEQYF	TGTGCCAGCAGCCTTAGCGGGAGTCTCGAGCAGTACTTC
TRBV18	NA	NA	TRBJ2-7	CASSLGPGRGSYEQYF	TGTGCCAGCTCACTAGGGCCCGGACGGGGGTCCTACGAGCAGTACTTC
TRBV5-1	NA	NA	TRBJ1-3	CASSLGGDSPIYF	TGCGCCAGCAGCTTGGGAGGCGATTCACCGATATATTTT
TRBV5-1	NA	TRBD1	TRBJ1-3	CASSQTGFRNTIYF	TGCGCCAGCAGCCAGACAGGGTTCCGTAACACCATATATTTT
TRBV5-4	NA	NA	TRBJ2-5	CASSLRSGVQETQYF	TGTGCCAGCAGCTTGAGGTCAGGCGTCCAAGAGACCCAGTACTTC
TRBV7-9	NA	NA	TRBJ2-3	CASSPRDTQYF	TGTGCCAGCAGCCCCAGGGATACGCAGTATTTT
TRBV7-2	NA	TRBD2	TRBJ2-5	CASSLAPSGRETQYF	TGTGCCAGCAGCTTAGCGCCAAGCGGGAGGGAGACCCAGTACTTC
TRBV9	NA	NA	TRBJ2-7	CASSVDLEGEQYF	TGTGCCAGCAGCGTAGATCTAGAGGGGGAGCAGTACTTC
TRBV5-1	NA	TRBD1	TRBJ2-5	CASSRTGTGFQETQYF	TGCGCCAGCAGCCGAACCGGGACAGGGTTTCAAGAGACCCAGTACTTC
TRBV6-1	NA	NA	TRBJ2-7	CASRMGFSYEQYF	TGTGCCAGTAGGATGGGGTTCTCCTACGAGCAGTACTTC
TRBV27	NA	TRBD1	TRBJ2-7	CASSPGQGLYEQYF	TGTGCCAGCAGTCCGGGACAGGGCCTCTACGAGCAGTACTTC
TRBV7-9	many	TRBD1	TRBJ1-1	CASSSQTGVSEAFF	TGTGCCAGCAGCTCACAAACAGGGGTCTCCGAAGCTTTCTTT
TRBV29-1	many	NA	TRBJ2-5	CSAEKASQETQYF	TGCAGCGCCGAGAAGGCAAGCCAAGAGACCCAGTACTTC
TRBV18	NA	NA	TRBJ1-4	CASSPQGTHLNEKLFF	TGTGCCAGCTCACCCCAAGGGACACACCTTAATGAAAAACTGTTTTTT
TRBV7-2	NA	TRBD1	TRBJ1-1	CASSRDRAGTEAFF	TGTGCCAGCAGCCGGGACAGGGCAGGCACTGAAGCTTTCTTT
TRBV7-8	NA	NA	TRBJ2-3	CASSLRGGVADTQYF	TGTGCCAGCAGCTTGAGAGGGGGGGTGGCAGATACGCAGTATTTT
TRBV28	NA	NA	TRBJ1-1	CASSLYAEAFF	TGTGCCAGCAGCCTATATGCTGAAGCTTTCTTT
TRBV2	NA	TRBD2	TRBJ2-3	CASSVQGLAPDTQYF	TGTGCCAGCAGCGTCCAAGGACTAGCCCCAGATACGCAGTATTTT
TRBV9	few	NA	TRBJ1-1	CASSPRGGSRSTEAFF	TGTGCCAGCAGCCCACGGGGAGGGTCGAGATCAACTGAAGCTTTCTTT
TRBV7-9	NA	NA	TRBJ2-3	CASSSPGAVLTDTQYF	TGTGCCAGCAGCTCCCCGGGAGCGGTTCTCACAGATACGCAGTATTTT
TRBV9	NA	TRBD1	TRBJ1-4	CASSVSGQGYEKLFF	TGTGCCAGCAGCGTATCGGGACAGGGTTACGAAAAACTGTTTTTT
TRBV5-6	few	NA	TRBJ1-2	CASSSGTYGYTF	TGTGCCAGCAGTTCAGGGACCTATGGCTACACCTTC
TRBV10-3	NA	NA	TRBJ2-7	CAISLTSFSYEQYF	TGTGCCATCAGCCTTACTAGTTTCTCCTACGAGCAGTACTTC
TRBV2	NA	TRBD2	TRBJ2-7	CASSLADYEQYF	TGTGCCAGCTCTCTAGCGGACTACGAGCAGTACTTC
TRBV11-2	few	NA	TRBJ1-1	CASSISTRLNTEAFF	TGTGCCAGCAGCATTTCGACTCGACTGAACACTGAAGCTTTCTTT
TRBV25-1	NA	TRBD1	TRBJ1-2	CASSEWQGADYGYTF	TGTGCCAGCAGTGAATGGCAGGGGGCGGACTATGGCTACACCTTC
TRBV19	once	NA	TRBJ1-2	CASSIRTANYGYTF	TGTGCCAGTAGTATCCGGACAGCTAACTATGGCTACACCTTC
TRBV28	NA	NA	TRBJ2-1	CAITGWGVGGNEQFF	TGTGCCATCACAGGGTGGGGTGTCGGAGGCAATGAGCAGTTCTTC
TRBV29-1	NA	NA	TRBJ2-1	CSVEVPGASRINEQFF	TGCAGCGTTGAAGTCCCGGGGGCATCTCGGATCAATGAGCAGTTCTTC
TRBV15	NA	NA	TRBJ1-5	CATSPDSEYQPQHF	TGTGCCACCAGCCCGGACAGCGAATATCAGCCCCAGCATTTT
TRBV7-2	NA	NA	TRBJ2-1	CASSRDSYNEQFF	TGTGCCAGCAGCCGAGACAGCTACAATGAGCAGTTCTTC
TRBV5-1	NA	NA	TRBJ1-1	CASSRGSAGESEAFF	TGCGCCAGCAGCCGGGGTAGTGCAGGGGAGTCTGAAGCTTTCTTT
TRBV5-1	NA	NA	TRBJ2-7	CASSLAQRGADEQYF	TGCGCCAGCAGCTTGGCACAGAGGGGAGCGGACGAGCAGTACTTC
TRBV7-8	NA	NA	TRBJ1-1	CASSFQVATEAFF	TGTGCCAGCAGCTTTCAGGTGGCCACTGAAGCTTTCTTT